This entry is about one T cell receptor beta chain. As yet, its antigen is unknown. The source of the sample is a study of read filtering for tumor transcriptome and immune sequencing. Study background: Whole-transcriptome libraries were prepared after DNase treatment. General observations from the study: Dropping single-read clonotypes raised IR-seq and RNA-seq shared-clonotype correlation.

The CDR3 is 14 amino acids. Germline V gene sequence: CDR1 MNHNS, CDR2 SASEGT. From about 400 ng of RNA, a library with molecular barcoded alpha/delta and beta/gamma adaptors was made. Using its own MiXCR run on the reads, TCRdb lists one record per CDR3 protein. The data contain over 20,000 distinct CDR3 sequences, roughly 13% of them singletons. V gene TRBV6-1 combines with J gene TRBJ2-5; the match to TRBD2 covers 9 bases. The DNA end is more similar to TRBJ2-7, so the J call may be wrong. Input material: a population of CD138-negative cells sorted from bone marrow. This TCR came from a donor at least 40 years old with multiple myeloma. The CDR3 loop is CASSASGNPYEQYF. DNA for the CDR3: TGTGCCAGCAGTGCTAGCGGGAACCCCTACGAGCAGTACTTC.